This entry concerns a single T cell receptor (beta chain). Its antigen is not known. This record comes from a study of T cells in Graves' hyperthyroidism and ophthalmopathy. In the study overall: Once the initial diagnosis was made, peripheral blood was obtained before any treatment. Findings of the study overall: Blood also contained most expanded thyroid clonotypes above 0.001.

Diagnostic assessment was based on clinical symptoms, serum thyroxine and TRAb, thyroid ultrasound and orbital computed tomography. Source material for PBMCs was 10 ml fresh peripheral blood. RNA transcripts were the template for amplifying TCR beta CDR3 regions. The HTBI primer set served for first-round RT-PCR of the TCR CDR3. From the multiplex PCR reads, TCRdb called clonotypes with MiXCR, one entry per CDR3 protein. This sample has about 37,000 distinct CDR3 sequences, with around 50% found just once. The V gene lost 5 bases and the J gene lost 2 bases, with 21 bases spanning the gap. The CDR3 consists of 17 residues. CDR1 is LGHDT and CDR2 is YNNKEL in the germline V gene (reference sequence).

Source material: blood. This chain uses TRBV3-1 with TRBJ1-2; D is perhaps TRBD1 (5 bases). This sequence originates from a man aged 35-49 years with Graves' ophthalmopathy. The CDR3 sequence: CASSYRGANTWNYGYTF. As DNA, the CDR3 is TGTGCCAGCAGCTACCGCGGGGCCAACACCTGGAACTATGGCTACACCTTC.